The entry that follows covers one T cell receptor beta chain sequence. Its antigen is as yet unknown. PCR used 60 Vbeta primers and 13 Jbeta primers. TCRdb's copy holds only in-frame clones and misses some; the assay was immunoSEQ multiplex PCR. The table lists some 57,000 clones, less than 70% of them singletons. This CDR3 comprises 13 residues. Germline loops: CDR1 GTSNPN, CDR2 SVGIG (reference sequence). The V gene lost 0 bases and the J gene lost 7 bases, with 9 bases spanning the gap. This sample was included in a study of cytomegalovirus exposure and HLA in healthy donors. General observations from the study: Later analysis showed most CMV-associated TCR beta chains appearing HLA-restricted. A list of roughly 160 TCR beta chains associated with cytomegalovirus was given. Rates of TCR association differed by HLA locus in a later analysis, with DRB1 highest and HLA-C lowest.

The rearrangement links TRBV30 to TRBJ2-2; D remains ambiguous. Sequences were obtained from PBMCs. The TCR sequence derives from a human donor in good health. CDR3 sequence (DNA): TGTGCCTGGAGTGTACAGTATTACGGGGAGCTGTTTTTT. Amino acid sequence: CAWSVQYYGELFF.